What follows describes a single T cell receptor beta chain. Its antigen is currently unknown. A J-beta primer mix and a sample-barcoded 5' primer were used in a second PCR of about 7 to 12 cycles. One entry per CDR3 protein, called by TCRdb with MiXCR from the 5' RACE reads. The sample holds approximately 760,000 distinct CDR3 sequences; around a quarter are singletons and the top ten take around 9.2%. The sample is drawn from a study of blood T cells in healthy people across ages. Unmatched junction bases numbered 4, after V lost 2 bases and J lost 5 bases. CDR3 length: 14 residues. General study findings and limits: The CMV status of each donor remained undetermined, and this could have confounded shifts in expanded clonotypes.

These data were also filed under a second study, of T cells of mothers and their children. From that second work: Mothers gave over 8 million TCR beta CDR3 reads each, and children around 3 million each.

This chain joins TRBV12-3 or TRBV12-4 and TRBJ1-1, with TRBD1 matching over 8 bases. This receptor was identified in a boy younger than 18 in good health. The sequencing input was blood. As DNA, the CDR3 is TGTGCCAGCAGTTTACCTACAGGGGGAACTGAAGCTTTCTTT. This sequence encodes CASSLPTGGTEAFF.